This TCR beta chain comes out of a study of blood T cell repertoires in COVID-19. Background on the study: Material from acute and convalescent COVID-19 was sourced from the United States, Italy and Spain. In each case, the material was cDNA or gDNA derived from T cells, B-cell-depleted T cells, or PBMCs.

The germline V gene has CDR1 LNHNV and CDR2 YYDKDF (reference sequence). The CDR3 loop spans 24 amino acids. Trimming cost V 2 bases and J 9 bases, with 47 bases left between them. Original analysis: Estimation of nucleated cell counts relied on the amplification of reference gene primers. The assay was immunoSEQ multiplex PCR, and TCRdb's table has in-frame clones only and misses some. V and J calls and clone size are given by that table; D and trimming were obtained from the DNA. The repertoire holds about 290,000 clones, with around 81% as singletons. This clonotype originated in a woman aged 45-65 years with active or convalescent COVID-19. Source material: peripheral blood. The V call is TRBV15, the J call TRBJ2-7; maybe TRBD1 (6 bases). CDR3 region: CATSRLGPRVRDKLYGTTSWGQYF. The CDR3 DNA is TGTGCCACCAGCAGACTTGGGCCCCGTGTGAGGGACAAACTGTACGGTACAACGAGTTGGGGGCAGTACTTC.